These 7 T cell receptor beta chains were all obtained from the same sample, sequenced in a study of control samples from healthy donors and cancer patients. Repertoires were generated with immunoSEQ multiplex PCR, while TCRdb's copy carries only in-frame clones and drops some. The sample yields about 90,000 clones, 90% seen once. Source material: blood. The receptors were gathered from a woman between 18 and 30 years old in good health.

The chain is built from TRBV4-1 and TRBJ2-7; 7 nucleotides match TRBD1. The CDR3 length is 13 residues. The V gene's germline CDR1 is MGHRA and CDR2 YSYEKL. Unmatched junction bases numbered 3, after V lost 1 base and J lost 6 bases. The CDR3 is CASSQGQGTEQYF. CDR3 nucleotides: TGCGCCAGCAGCCAAGGACAGGGAACCGAGCAGTACTTC.

The rearrangement uses TRBV13 and TRBJ1-4; 8 positions agree with TRBD1. CDR1 and CDR2 (germline): PRHDT, FYEKMQ (reference sequence). The CDR3 sequence is 15 residues long. Germline trimming cut 5 bases from V and 4 bases from J; bases unmatched to any gene: 6. The CDR3 DNA follows: TGTGCCAGCAGCGCCCGGACAGGGATTAATGAAAAACTGTTTTTT. Translation: CASSARTGINEKLFF.

This chain connects TRBV7-3 to TRBJ1-1; the D gene is possibly TRBD1 (5 bases). The CDR3 is 15 amino acids. CDR1 and CDR2 (germline): SGHTA, FQGTGA. V was shortened by 5 bases and J by 1 base, with 14 bases between the two germline ends. The CDR3 DNA reads TGTGCCAGCAGCCCTTACCCAACAGGGAACACTGAAGCTTTCTTT. This translates into CASSPYPTGNTEAFF.

The chain has TRBV27 and TRBJ2-7; D is unclear. V was trimmed by 5 bases and J by 0 bases, leaving 5 bases between them. Germline V CDR1 and CDR2: MNHEY, SMNVEV (reference sequence). This CDR3 spans 12 amino acids. This chain's CDR3 is CASSTSSYEQYF. The CDR3 DNA is TGTGCCAGCAGTACCAGCTCCTACGAGCAGTACTTC.

CDR3 in amino acids: CATSRPGGYGYTF. CDR3 DNA sequence: TGTGCCACCAGCAGGCCGGGGGGCTATGGCTACACCTTC. The chain joins TRBV15 to TRBJ1-2, with D possibly being TRBD1 (5 bases). The CDR3 has 13 residues. Per the germline V gene, CDR1 is LNHNV and CDR2 is YYDKDF (reference sequence). V lost 3 bases to trimming and J lost 4 bases, with 9 bases between them. Using reference TRBV15 and TRBJ1-2 for the parts outside the CDR3, the full variable domain is DAMVIQNPRYQVTQFGKPVTLSCSQTLNHNVMYWYQQKSSQAPKLLFHYYDKDFNNEADTPDNFQSRRPNTSFCFLDIRSPGLGDTAMYLCATSRPGGYGYTFGSGTRLTVV.

This rearrangement joins TRBV13 to TRBJ2-3, with a possible D match to TRBD2 (6 bases). Deletions cut 4 bases from V and 5 bases from J, with 13 bases between. The length of the CDR3 is 14 residues. Germline V CDR1 and CDR2: PRHDT, FYEKMQ (reference sequence). The CDR3 sequence: CASSSRDSQDTQYF. The CDR3 DNA reads as TGTGCCAGCAGCTCGCGGGACTCCCAAGATACGCAGTATTTT. Together with reference TRBV13 and TRBJ2-3, the CDR3 gives the full variable domain: AAGVIQSPRHLIKEKRETATLKCYPIPRHDTVYWYQQGPGQDPQFLISFYEKMQSDKGSIPDRFSAQQFSDYHSELNMSSLELGDSALYFCASSSRDSQDTQYFGPGTRLTVL.

The V and J genes are TRBV10-3 and TRBJ2-1; no definite D call. The V gene's germline CDR1 is ENHRY and CDR2 SYGVKD. Trimming cost V 0 bases and J 7 bases, with 7 bases left between them. The CDR3 is 13 residues long. CDR3 amino acids: CAISESNGNEQFF. DNA for the CDR3: TGTGCCATCAGTGAGTCTAATGGGAATGAGCAGTTCTTC.